This TCR beta chain was observed in a study of cytomegalovirus exposure and HLA in healthy donors (dated by TCRdb to the late 2010s). At the level of the whole study: An earlier analysis of some 500 of the donors reported 250 to 300 Gb of sequence data and 117 million unique TCR beta sequences from about 180 million T cells. The number of typed donors differed by locus: roughly 629-640 for A, B, C, DRB1 and DQB1; some 500 for DQA1; 606 for DPA1; and approximately 450 for DPB1. The study aimed to test whether cataloging public T cell receptors could reveal signatures of past pathogen exposure. To decide whether each TCR beta V gene segment behaved as functional or pseudogenic, an earlier analysis of some 600 of the donors relied on high-throughput TCR beta sequencing. HLA typing covered class I and class II loci at four-digit resolution. Donor age, sex, ethnicity and CMV serostatus were compiled alongside the repertoire data. About 300 gigabases of sequencing data and approximately 85 million unique TCR sequences were included in an early release covering roughly 600 HLA-typed donors. High-throughput TCR immunosequencing, statistical association of individual TCRs with disease status, and machine learning were combined to predict cytomegalovirus infection status. A later genetic analysis used genome-wide SNP genotypes for about 65% of the 666 donors, treating that subset as a discovery cohort. Among 300 to 450 genotyped donors of the cohort, an average of around 240,000 unique TCR beta nucleotide sequences were sequenced per donor, around a sixth of them non-productive. All discovery cohort repertoires had been generated using a single sequencing platform. In the later analysis, no new phenotypic data were used to find candidate immune exposures; instead, reliance was placed on TCR beta sequences and their occurrence across donors. In a later analysis, previously published TCR beta repertoires from 666 donors were re-analyzed and high-resolution HLA genotyping was added so that TCR occurrence patterns could be studied. Of the roughly 390 genotyped donors, approximately 80% fell in the genetic ancestry cluster associated with self-reported Caucasian donors. Along with the roughly 670-subject first cohort, a separate validation cohort of over a hundred different subjects was used. The study used immunosequencing to profile the T cell repertoires of more than 650 subjects and linked those repertoires to cytomegalovirus serostatus. Four to six DR-DQ haplotypes were handled as single units for association and clustering, since linkage in the cohort was strong. The investigation overall reported the following: A later analysis associated around 16,000 TCR beta sequences with specific HLA alleles at a false discovery rate of 0.05. Correlated functional status among segregating V segments might be attributable to linkage disequilibrium, but an unknown experimental factor could not be ruled out. A later analysis found that TCR association rates varied across HLA loci, with DRB1 alleles showing the most associated TCRs and HLA-C alleles the fewest. A further reported finding was that TCR beta sequences accurately predicted the HLA-A and HLA-B alleles for most subjects in the first cohort. The 87-base-pair reads could not distinguish some IMGT-functional V segments, including TRBV6-2 and TRBV6-3, so those segments were excluded. Most CMV-associated TCR beta chains appeared to be HLA-restricted in a later analysis, and the HLA associations seemed to be driven largely by CMV exposure. In the study, roughly 160 TCR beta chains were listed as associated with cytomegalovirus. Strong co-occurrence of HLA alleles, especially DR and DQ, made assigning TCR associations to individual alleles difficult. A few of the identified cytomegalovirus-associated TCR beta chains were confirmed in vitro to be specific for cytomegalovirus antigens. Compared with equally common non-associated chains, HLA-associated TCR beta chains in a later analysis were more clonally expanded and had lower generation probabilities. The cohort was sequenced for TCR beta chains only, and without alpha or paired-chain data the features that could be detected were limited. Because counts were too low, about 18 rarely observed V segments, including chromosome 9 orphons, were excluded from the earlier analysis of under 650 of the donors. Most TCR sequences were observed very rarely across donors, whereas some public TCRs were present in many individuals. The sequencing pipeline was judged likely to have produced a cluster of highly shared sequence variants as a technical artifact. Several of the top co-occurrence clusters appeared to be linked to parvovirus B19, influenza, CMV and Epstein-Barr virus, according to a later analysis. It was suggested by the authors that the approach could potentially be generalized to other disease states and immunological phenotypes. Compared with the approximately 600-donor mean, donors in an Asian-associated ancestry cluster had fewer N-insertions in productive TCRs, according to a later genetic analysis. In both the original and validation cohorts, the classifier was reported to diagnose cytomegalovirus status with high specificity and sensitivity. A later genetic analysis associated a missense DCLRE1C variant with V-gene and J-gene trimming of TCR beta chains, and an independent cohort replicated the association. Because some donors lacked HLA typing at each locus, the association tests relied only on the typed subset. Sequencing depth was assumed to be roughly uniform across donors in the presence/absence analyses, though that assumption may not hold. Immune exposure information for the cohort was limited to CMV serostatus. Broadly in line with IMGT annotations, most TCR beta V segments showed up in productive rearrangements about 87% or about 30% of the time in an earlier analysis of 450 to 750 of the donors.

A word on this clone: Its antigen remains unidentified. Base qualities are not at hand, and no much larger clone is one base apart.

Reading the germline V gene gives CDR1 SGHRS and CDR2 YFSETQ. Taken from cysteine to phenylalanine, the CDR3 has 15 residues. This entry keeps only the CDR3 DNA: 45 bases, framed from base 1. V and J are truncated by 3 bases and 1 base respectively, leaving an intervening sequence of 12 bases. The cohort was made up of 666 healthy bone marrow donors. All cohort members were sampled while nominally healthy, although unrecorded immune exposures were likely present. The donor tested CMV seronegative and was one of the 352 seronegative cohort members. A peripheral blood sample was collected from each donor, and TCR beta sequencing was performed on peripheral blood mononuclear cells. Genomic DNA was extracted from the blood cell samples with the Qiagen DNeasy Blood Extraction Kit. Library creation used the immunoSEQ multiplex PCR assay. The multiplex PCR relied on a mix of 60 forward primers for TCR Vbeta segments and 13 reverse primers for TCR Jbeta segments. A multiplex PCR assay on genomic DNA amplified the CDR3 region of rearranged TCR beta genes. The amplified TCR beta libraries were sequenced on the Illumina HiSeq System as 87-base-pair reads. In the original analysis: In a later analysis, some 80 million unique TCR beta chains were counted across the 650 to 750 repertoires, and roughly 10 million of these chains were shared by at least two donors. A nearest-neighbor algorithm error-corrected the raw reads and collapsed the reads into unique sequences, merging closely related sequences to remove PCR and sequencing errors. CDR3 sequences were aligned to IMGT reference sequences to assign V, D and J gene segments. For a sequence to be retained, a match of at least six nucleotides to both a V gene segment and a J gene segment was required. Rearrangements were classified as productive when the CDR3 lacked stop codons and remained in frame with V and J, and all other rearrangements were classified as non-productive. CDR3 was defined according to IMGT convention as the region running from the second conserved V-encoded cysteine to the conserved J-encoded phenylalanine. In an earlier analysis of around 570 of the donors, sequences lacking an unambiguous match to a single V gene segment were excluded. In an earlier analysis of 500 to 750 of the donors, V segments were called functional above 56.7% productive rearrangements and were called segregating when the between-donor standard deviation exceeded 5%. To diagnose cytomegalovirus status from the catalog of TCR beta chain sequences, a statistical classification framework was built. In a later analysis, TCR nucleotide sequences were compared against IMGT/GENE-DB human TR gene sequences so that V and J genes could be assigned. In a later analysis, CDR3 sequences and most-parsimonious VDJ recombination scenarios were assigned using the TCRdist pipeline. In a later analysis, every TCR beta chain was defined by the combination of its CDR3 amino acid sequence and its V-gene family, and reads without a unique V-gene family were dropped. To address suspected cross-contamination and a sequencing artifact, a later analysis removed under 600 highly shared, low-generation-probability nucleotide sequences. In a later analysis, a clonal expansion index was calculated for each public chain from normalized within-repertoire ranks of inferred template counts. A later analysis computed generation probabilities with a VDJ recombination model fitted to out-of-frame rearrangements, and checked the results against IGoR. A later analysis scored TCR-TCR, TCR-HLA and TCR-CMV co-occurrence with hypergeometric tests, applying a repertoire-size bias correction to TCR pairs. A later analysis estimated false discovery rates by permuting HLA or CMV assignments 20 times. In a later analysis, co-occurring TCRs were grouped using DBSCAN, and TCRdist sequence similarity was added for clustering within HLA-allele-positive subsets. For co-occurrence clustering, repertoires with fewer than 30,000 or more than 120,000 public chains were excluded, along with five repertoires with anomalous nucleotide sharing. In its TCRdb copy, this immuneACCESS table keeps in-frame sequences only and misses some clones. Where compared with another copy, unresolved V genes explain less than half of these, and the others have no known cause. D and trimming come from the DNA, and the V and J calls and clone size come from that table. The table for this sample lists 89,000 or so clones; over 70% of them were counted only once. The ten largest clones represent 2% to 2.5% of the sample.

Rearrangement joined TRBV5-1 to TRBJ2-3, with the D gene uncertain. The sequence came from a boy aged 5-17 years in good health and CMV-seronegative. Sequencing used PBMCs. The DNA reads as follows: TGCGCCAGCAGCTCCGCCGACTTACGCACAGATACGCAGTATTTT. Its translation is CASSSADLRTDTQYF.